A selection of T cell receptor beta chains follows, all from one sample in a study of cytomegalovirus exposure and HLA in healthy donors. Here immunoSEQ multiplex PCR was the method, and the copy in TCRdb shows in-frame clones only, minus some. The data contain around 120,000 clones, under 80% of them singletons. Sample: PBMCs. Receptors originate from a man in his fifties or sixties in good health and CMV-seropositive. CDR3s include the opening cysteine and the closing phenylalanine or tryptophan. A D gene is named only where the DNA matches it firmly. The size of a clone is reported for some rows only, either as once, few or many, or as a class for expanded clones.

J,D,V,size,CDR3,DNA
TRBJ2-7,TRBD1,TRBV5-4,.,CASSLGQGRNYEQYF,TGTGCCAGCAGCTTAGGACAGGGGAGGAACTACGAGCAGTACTTC
TRBJ2-4,.,TRBV30,.,CAWSGQGRRAKNIQYF,TGTGCCTGGAGTGGGCAGGGGCGCCGGGCCAAAAACATTCAGTACTTC
TRBJ2-2,.,TRBV5-1,once,CASSAAELANTGELFF,TGCGCCAGCAGCGCCGCGGAACTCGCGAACACCGGGGAGCTGTTTTTT
TRBJ2-1,TRBD2,TRBV5-1,few,CASSLAGGRNEQFF,TGCGCCAGCAGCCTAGCGGGGGGGCGGAATGAGCAGTTCTTC
TRBJ2-3,.,TRBV9,.,CASSGESTDTQYF,TGTGCCAGCAGCGGGGAGAGCACAGATACGCAGTATTTT
TRBJ2-2,TRBD2,TRBV5-1,once,CASSLAGGDTGELFF,TGCGCCAGCAGCTTGGCGGGAGGGGACACCGGGGAGCTGTTTTTT
TRBJ2-7,TRBD1,TRBV6-5,.,CASSYSPGTGQNEQYF,TGTGCCAGCAGTTACTCCCCTGGGACAGGCCAGAACGAGCAGTACTTC
TRBJ2-1,.,TRBV11-2,.,CASSLVGSTSEQFF,TGTGCCAGCAGCTTAGTGGGCTCGACGAGTGAGCAGTTCTTC
TRBJ1-2,.,TRBV9,.,CASSVAEGESQGYTF,TGTGCCAGCAGCGTAGCAGAGGGCGAGTCCCAGGGCTACACCTTC
TRBJ2-1,.,TRBV11-2,.,CASSLDGYNEQFF,TGTGCCAGCAGCTTAGACGGTTACAATGAGCAGTTCTTC
TRBJ1-6,.,TRBV9,.,CASSGKLYNSPLHF,TGTGCCAGCAGCGGAAAACTTTATAATTCACCCCTCCACTTT
TRBJ2-2,.,TRBV11-2,.,CASTIKVGENTGELFF,TGTGCCAGCACCATAAAAGTGGGAGAGAACACCGGGGAGCTGTTTTTT
TRBJ1-2,TRBD1,TRBV30,.,CAWRGQGANYGYTF,TGTGCCTGGAGGGGACAGGGCGCAAACTATGGCTACACCTTC
TRBJ2-6,.,TRBV11-1,.,CASSLLVAGANVLTF,TGTGCCAGCAGCTTACTCGTCGCTGGGGCCAACGTCCTGACTTTC
TRBJ2-7,TRBD2,TRBV7-9,.,CASRGRGLSYEQYF,TGTGCCAGCCGCGGGAGGGGACTTTCCTACGAGCAGTACTTC
TRBJ2-3,TRBD2,TRBV4-2,.,CASSQDSSGGSTSTDTQYF,TGTGCCAGCAGCCAAGATAGCAGCGGGGGGAGTACTAGCACAGATACGCAGTATTTT
TRBJ1-2,.,TRBV2,.,CASRAGENYGYTF,TGTGCCAGCAGGGCAGGGGAGAACTATGGCTACACCTTC
TRBJ1-2,.,TRBV9,.,CASSLAIGGGYTF,TGTGCCAGCAGCCTTGCGATAGGCGGCGGCTACACCTTC
TRBJ1-1,.,TRBV29-1,once,CSAAGQLNTEAFF,TGCAGCGCAGCTGGACAGCTGAACACTGAAGCTTTCTTT
TRBJ2-7,.,TRBV27,.,CASSASPGATYEQYF,TGTGCCAGCAGCGCGAGCCCAGGGGCAACCTACGAGCAGTACTTC
TRBJ2-5,.,TRBV18,.,CASSPPTGNPQETQYF,TGTGCCAGCTCACCACCTACAGGGAATCCCCAAGAGACCCAGTACTTC
TRBJ1-4,TRBD1,TRBV5-5,.,CASSMRTGGVEKLFF,TGTGCCAGCAGCATGAGGACAGGGGGCGTTGAAAAACTGTTTTTT
TRBJ1-4,TRBD1,TRBV4-2,.,CASSHANTGGAAEKLFF,TGTGCCAGCAGCCATGCCAACACAGGGGGCGCGGCTGAAAAACTGTTTTTT
TRBJ1-2,TRBD1,TRBV4-1,.,CASSPRAGQGYSDGYTF,TGCGCCAGCAGCCCAAGGGCGGGACAGGGGTACTCCGATGGCTACACCTTC
TRBJ2-7,.,TRBV2,.,CASSPQEASQYEQYF,TGTGCCAGCAGTCCTCAGGAAGCTTCACAATACGAGCAGTACTTC
TRBJ1-5,.,TRBV2,.,CASSSGLESNQPQHF,TGTGCCAGCAGTTCAGGGCTAGAGAGCAATCAGCCCCAGCATTTT
TRBJ2-3,TRBD2,TRBV9,.,CASSVANSGTSETQYF,TGTGCCAGCAGCGTAGCAAATAGCGGGACCTCTGAGACGCAGTATTTT
TRBJ1-1,.,TRBV13,.,CASSFGRNTEAFF,TGTGCCAGCAGCTTCGGGAGGAACACTGAAGCTTTCTTT
TRBJ2-3,TRBD1,TRBV11-3,.,CASSKRAHRGLNCTDTQYF,TGTGCCAGCAGCAAAAGAGCCCACAGGGGCCTTAACTGCACAGATACGCAGTATTTT
TRBJ1-2,TRBD1,TRBV28,.,CASSEDRNNYGYTF,TGTGCCAGCAGTGAGGACAGGAATAACTATGGCTACACCTTC
TRBJ2-3,TRBD1,TRBV11-3,.,CARFRTGTGEDTQYF,TGTGCCAGATTCCGAACCGGGACAGGGGAAGATACGCAGTATTTT
TRBJ2-3,TRBD2,TRBV5-1,.,CASSWSGGAADTQYF,TGCGCCAGCAGCTGGAGCGGGGGGGCGGCAGATACGCAGTATTTT
TRBJ1-2,TRBD1,TRBV5-1,.,CASSLKQGDNYGHTF,TGCGCCAGCAGCTTAAAACAGGGGGATAACTATGGCCACACCTTC
TRBJ2-5,TRBD2,TRBV7-9,.,CASSLGVVAGGETQYF,TGTGCCAGCAGCCTAGGGGTAGTAGCGGGAGGAGAGACCCAGTACTTC
TRBJ2-7,.,TRBV7-6,.,CASSSGSFYEQYF,TGTGCCAGCAGCTCAGGCAGCTTCTACGAGCAGTACTTC
TRBJ1-1,.,TRBV19,few,CASSTERLNTEAFF,TGTGCCAGTAGTACGGAGAGATTGAACACTGAAGCTTTCTTT
TRBJ2-1,.,TRBV21-1,few,CASSRGTSGRNEQFF,TGTGCCAGCAGCCGCGGGACTAGCGGGAGAAATGAGCAGTTCTTC
TRBJ2-3,.,TRBV5-5,few,CASSLADEDYTDTQYF,TGTGCCAGCAGCTTAGCGGACGAGGATTACACAGATACGCAGTATTTT
TRBJ2-5,TRBD2,TRBV28,.,CASSWGGAGQETQYF,TGTGCCAGCAGTTGGGGAGGGGCGGGACAAGAGACCCAGTACTTC
TRBJ1-1,.,TRBV27,.,CASSFPGQSEAFF,TGTGCCAGCAGTTTCCCTGGACAGTCAGAAGCTTTCTTT
TRBJ1-5,TRBD1,TRBV6-1,.,CASSGQQTGYGQPQHF,TGTGCCAGCAGTGGACAGCAGACAGGGTACGGTCAGCCCCAGCATTTT
TRBJ2-7,.,TRBV4-1,.,CASSQGGGVTYEQYF,TGCGCCAGCAGCCAAGGCGGCGGGGTCACCTACGAGCAGTACTTC